One and the same sample provided the 9 T cell receptor beta chains below, sequenced in a study of blood T cell repertoires in COVID-19. The data were produced by immunoSEQ multiplex PCR, yet TCRdb's version contains in-frame clones alone and is incomplete. Of hundreds of thousands of clones listed, approximately 90% are singletons. Input material: peripheral blood. Every receptor here comes from a woman between 18 and 30 years old who had recovered from COVID-19.

The chain has TRBV6-5 and TRBJ1-5; D ambiguous. V lost 5 bases and J 1 base, leaving 12 bases between the germline ends. CDR3 length equals 15 residues. Germline CDR1 and CDR2: MNHEY and SVGAGI. CDR3 amino acids: CASSNPGDSNQPQHF. The DNA of the CDR3 is TGTGCCAGCAGTAACCCCGGAGACAGCAATCAGCCCCAGCATTTT.

This chain joins TRBV2 and TRBJ2-7, with a possible D match to TRBD1 (5 bases). The CDR3 totals 14 residues. The germline V gene has CDR1 SNHLY and CDR2 FYNNEI. With 1 base removed from V and 0 bases from J, the gap between germline ends came to 7 bases. The CDR3 region is CASSEDRSSYEQYF. The CDR3 region has the DNA TGTGCCAGCAGTGAAGACAGGAGCTCCTACGAGCAGTACTTC.

The J gene is TRBJ2-5, the V gene TRBV7-6, with D tentatively TRBD1 (6 bases). The CDR3 runs to 15 residues. The ends were cut back, 3 bases at V and 5 bases at J, with 16 bases in the middle. Germline V gene lookup returns CDR1 SGHVS and CDR2 FNYEAQ. CDR3 DNA: TGTGCCAGCAGCTTCGGCCAGGGGCTGCGGGAGACCCAGTACTTC. Translating gives CASSFGQGLRETQYF.

This chain connects TRBV30 to TRBJ2-4; D is possibly TRBD1 (6 bases). Trimming cost V 4 bases and J 6 bases, with 16 bases left between them. The CDR3 is 14 amino acids. Germline V gene lookup returns CDR1 GTSNPN and CDR2 SVGIG (reference sequence). The CDR3 loop is CAWTLGAGRNIQYF. CDR3 nucleotides: TGTGCCTGGACCCTGGGGGCAGGACGAAACATTCAGTACTTC.

The rearrangement joins TRBV5-6 to TRBJ1-3; no definite D call. The V end lost 2 bases, the J end lost 0 bases, and 9 bases lay between the germline ends. The CDR3 sequence is 15 residues long. Germline CDR1 and CDR2: SGHDT and YYEEEE. The CDR3: CASSFFRSSGNTIYF. Written as DNA, the CDR3 is TGTGCCAGCAGCTTCTTTCGGAGCTCTGGAAACACCATATATTTT.

Worth noting for this clone: This sample includes further DNA sequences coding for the same CDR3. The chain combines TRBV30 with TRBJ2-7; 8 bases align to TRBD2. The CDR3 spans 13 residues. V trimming: 0 bases; J trimming: 6 bases; junction bases outside the gene matches: 4. Germline CDR1 is GTSNPN and CDR2 is SVGIG (reference sequence). This CDR3 reads CAWSVLAGGEQYF. In nucleotides, the CDR3 is TGTGCCTGGAGTGTACTGGCGGGAGGCGAGCAGTACTTC.

The chain couples TRBV6-5 to TRBJ1-1; 7 nucleotides line up with TRBD1. Trimming removed 2 bases from V and 4 bases from J; junction bases left unmatched: 4. The CDR3 runs to 14 residues. Germline assignment: CDR1 MNHEY and CDR2 SVGAGI. As DNA, the CDR3 is TGTGCCAGCAGTTACGGGCAGGGGGGCACTGAAGCTTTCTTT. Translated: CASSYGQGGTEAFF.

V gene TRBV13 combines with J gene TRBJ2-7, with 7 bases identical to TRBD1. This CDR3 contains 16 residues. V was pared by 0 bases and J by 0 bases, with 5 bases of the junction left unmatched. Germline CDR1 is PRHDT and CDR2 is FYEKMQ (reference sequence). CDR3 coding DNA: TGTGCCAGCAGCTTAGGCCTCGGACAGGACTCCTACGAGCAGTACTTC. Translation: CASSLGLGQDSYEQYF.

The rearrangement uses TRBV27 and TRBJ2-1, with TRBD2 matching 12 bases. The length of the CDR3 is 13 residues. CDR1 is MNHEY and CDR2 is SMNVEV in the germline V gene (reference sequence). J gave up 6 bases and V 8 bases, and 2 bases lay outside the gene matches. Here the CDR3 DNA reads TGTGCCAGCCTACTAGCGGGAGGCAATGAGCAGTTCTTC. This translates into CASLLAGGNEQFF.